A single sample gave rise to the 10 T cell receptor beta chains below, sequenced in a study of immune cell composition in non-small cell lung cancer. The normal lung sample lay at least 3 cm, and maximally far, from the tumour. Clones were read by immunoSEQ multiplex PCR, and TCRdb kept only the in-frame ones, dropping some. The sample lists fewer than 3,500 clones, approximately 70% occurring once. The specimen sequenced was non-adjacent lung tissue. The receptor set was obtained from a human donor with non-small cell lung cancer.

The chain employs TRBV7-6 and TRBJ2-3, with a tentative D call TRBD2 (5 bases). The CDR3 consists of 13 residues. The V gene's germline CDR1 is SGHVS and CDR2 FNYEAQ. Trimming removed 0 bases from V and 6 bases from J, with 7 bases in between. This chain's CDR3 is CASSLARGDTQYF. The CDR3 DNA is TGTGCCAGCAGCTTAGCGCGCGGGGATACGCAGTATTTT.

The J gene is TRBJ2-1, the V gene TRBV5-8, with 10 bases aligning to TRBD2. Germline V CDR1 and CDR2: SGHTS, YDEGEE. V shed 8 bases and J 4 bases; nucleotides not matched to a gene: 9. This CDR3 has 15 residues. Written as DNA, the CDR3 is TGTGCCAGAGCGACCGGGACTAGCGTGTACAATGAGCAGTTCTTC. Its translation: CARATGTSVYNEQFF.

The V call is TRBV7-3, the J call TRBJ2-7, with 9 bases lining up with TRBD1. J was trimmed by 4 bases and V by 10 bases; bases with no gene match: 11. The CDR3 runs 14 residues. CDR1 is SGHTA, CDR2 FQGTGA, per germline. As DNA, the CDR3 is TGTGCCAACCCATACCGGGACAGGGCTTACGAGCAGTACTTC. Translating gives CANPYRDRAYEQYF. Full variable domain (missing parts from reference TRBV7-3 and TRBJ2-7): GAGVSQTPSNKVTEKGKYVELRCDPISGHTALYWYRQSLGQGPEFLIYFQGTGAADDSGLPNDRFFAVRPEGSVSTLKIQRTERGDSAVYLCANPYRDRAYEQYFGPGTRLTVT.

The chain uses TRBV2 and TRBJ2-3; 7 bases are a match to TRBD2. CDR3 length: 14 amino acids. The trim removed 8 bases at V and 2 bases at J, leaving 7 bases unmatched. Germline CDR1 reads SNHLY; CDR2 reads FYNNEI. CDR3 in DNA: TGTGCCAGCTACGGACTAGGAATCACAGATACGCAGTATTTT. Translated, it gives CASYGLGITDTQYF.

The chain uses TRBV6-1 and TRBJ1-6; D gene uncertain. Per germline, CDR1 MNHNS and CDR2 SASEGT. Deletions cut 5 bases from V and 3 bases from J, with 8 bases between. This CDR3 comprises 14 residues. The CDR3 loop is CASSKGSYNSPLHF. In DNA, the CDR3 is TGTGCCAGCAGTAAAGGCAGCTATAATTCACCCCTCCACTTT.

The chain carries TRBV7-8 and TRBJ2-2, with 8 nucleotides matching TRBD1. Germline V lookup: CDR1 SGHVS, CDR2 FQNEAQ. This CDR3 has 16 amino acids. V was pared by 5 bases and J by 7 bases, with 12 bases of the junction left unmatched. The chain's CDR3 is CASSPGTGSVGGELFF. Here the CDR3 DNA reads TGTGCCAGCAGCCCTGGGACAGGTTCGGTGGGCGGGGAGCTGTTTTTT.

Written as DNA, the CDR3 is TGCGCCAGCAGCTTTGCAGGGTTGGGCACTGAAGCTTTCTTT. Translating it yields CASSFAGLGTEAFF. The chain has TRBV5-1 and TRBJ1-1, with D tentatively TRBD1 (5 bases). This CDR3 has 14 amino acids. CDR1 and CDR2 from the germline V gene are SGHRS and YFSETQ. V was cut by 2 bases and J by 4 bases, with 12 bases left in between.

The chain employs TRBV9 and TRBJ2-5, with 13 bases lining up with TRBD2. This CDR3 contains 18 residues. V was pared by 3 bases and J by 4 bases, with 12 bases of the junction left unmatched. Germline assignment: CDR1 SGDLS and CDR2 YYNGEE. The CDR3 region is CASSDLRLAGGERETQYF. The CDR3 coding sequence is TGTGCCAGCAGCGATCTGAGACTAGCGGGGGGTGAACGAGAGACCCAGTACTTC.

This chain's CDR3 is CASSKLAGGPYEQYF. The CDR3 bases are TGTGCCAGCAGCAAACTAGCGGGAGGGCCCTACGAGCAGTACTTC. The chain links TRBV11-3 to TRBJ2-7; 13 bases are shared with TRBD2. CDR3 length: 15 amino acids. J gave up 2 bases and V 5 bases, and 3 bases lay outside the gene matches. Germline V gene lookup returns CDR1 SGHNT and CDR2 YENEEA.

V usage is TRBV28 and J usage is TRBJ1-2; D is ambiguous. The V and J ends lost 3 bases and 5 bases respectively, with 10 bases between them. Per germline, CDR1 MDHEN and CDR2 SYDVKM. The CDR3 contains 13 residues. CDR3 DNA sequence: TGTGCCAGCAGTTTCCCCGAGAGGTATGGCTACACCTTC. As protein: CASSFPERYGYTF.